Shown below are 16 T cell receptor beta chains from a single sample sequenced in a study of immune evolution from preneoplasia to lung adenocarcinoma. Measured with immunoSEQ multiplex PCR; TCRdb has only the in-frame clones, and not every one. The table records about 6,300 clones, approximately 80% of them present only once. Sequencing was performed on FFPE lung adenocarcinoma in situ tissue. The receptors come from a donor at least 70 years old with lung adenocarcinoma.

The genes are TRBV5-1 and TRBJ2-5, with 11 bases matching TRBD2. V shed 3 bases, J shed 0 bases, and the junction held 1 base outside the gene matches. The CDR3 spans 15 residues. Germline V CDR1 and CDR2: SGHRS, YFSETQ. This CDR3 reads CASSWGLADQETQYF. The CDR3 DNA follows: TGCGCCAGCAGCTGGGGACTAGCGGACCAAGAGACCCAGTACTTC.

J is TRBJ1-1 and V is TRBV9; no clear D gene. The CDR3 totals 14 residues. The V and J ends lost 4 bases and 1 base respectively, with 11 bases between them. Per the germline V gene, CDR1 is SGDLS and CDR2 is YYNGEE. The CDR3 here is CASSPVPGNTEAFF. CDR3 in DNA: TGTGCCAGCAGCCCCGTTCCGGGGAACACTGAAGCTTTCTTT. Drawing the rest from reference TRBV9 and TRBJ1-1, the complete variable domain is DSGVTQTPKHLITATGQRVTLRCSPRSGDLSVYWYQQSLDQGLQFLIQYYNGEERAKGNILERFSAQQFPDLHSELNLSSLELGDSALYFCASSPVPGNTEAFFGQGTRLTVV.

The chain links TRBV18 to TRBJ1-3; TRBD1 matches 9 bases. The CDR3 loop spans 17 amino acids. Germline trimming cut 2 bases from V and 0 bases from J; bases unmatched to any gene: 5. Germline values: CDR1 KGHSH, CDR2 LQKENI. The CDR3 reads CASSPAGQGYSGNTIYF. The CDR3 coding sequence is TGTGCCAGCTCACCAGCGGGACAGGGCTACTCTGGAAACACCATATATTTT.

The table lists this clone with a few counts. V is TRBV11-3 and J is TRBJ2-1; 8 bases are a match to TRBD2. There are 16 residues in the CDR3. Looked up from germline, CDR1 is SGHNT and CDR2 is YENEEA. The ends lost 7 bases at V and 7 bases at J; junction bases unmatched: 15. In DNA form, the CDR3 reads TGTGCCAGCACCAACAAGGGCGGGAGGCCACGGAATGAGCAGTTCTTC. It encodes CASTNKGGRPRNEQFF.

The chain couples TRBV29-1 to TRBJ1-2; 7 bases match TRBD1. V lost 5 bases and J lost 5; bases outside the gene matches: 11. In germline, CDR1 is SQVTM, CDR2 ANQGSEA. The CDR3 spans 14 residues. The CDR3 region has the DNA TGCAGCGTTAATCTACGGGACAGAGCTTATGGCTACACCTTC. It translates to CSVNLRDRAYGYTF.

Only a few counts were recorded for this clone. The rearrangement links TRBV5-1 to TRBJ2-3, with a weak D call TRBD1 (6 bases). Germline CDR1 SGHRS, CDR2 YFSETQ. The V gene lost 0 bases and the J gene lost 0 bases, with 8 bases spanning the gap. This CDR3 contains 15 residues. DNA of the CDR3: TGCGCCAGCAGCTTGGGACAGGCTAGCACAGATACGCAGTATTTT. It translates to CASSLGQASTDTQYF. Full variable domain (remainder filled in from reference TRBV5-1 and TRBJ2-3): KAGVTQTPRYLIKTRGQQVTLSCSPISGHRSVSWYQQTPGQGLQFLFEYFSETQRNKGNFPGRFSGRQFSNSRSEMNVSTLELGDSALYLCASSLGQASTDTQYFGPGTRLTVL.

The genes are TRBV5-6 and TRBJ2-1; perhaps TRBD1 as D (5 bases). Germline lookup yields CDR1 SGHDT and CDR2 YYEEEE. V was trimmed by 0 bases and J by 0 bases, leaving 7 bases between them. CDR3 length: 15 residues. The CDR3: CASSLGQSSYNEQFF. In nucleotides, the CDR3 is TGTGCCAGCAGCTTGGGACAGAGCTCCTACAATGAGCAGTTCTTC.

The V call is TRBV27, the J call TRBJ2-7, with 9 positions matching TRBD2. This CDR3 spans 15 amino acids. The J segment lost 6 bases and the V segment lost 2 bases, leaving 8 bases of the junction unmatched. Germline V gene sequence: CDR1 MNHEY, CDR2 SMNVEV (reference sequence). The CDR3 DNA reads as TGTGCCAGCAGTTTAGGCGGGAGGGCCAGCGGCGAGCAGTACTTC. Encoded protein: CASSLGGRASGEQYF.

This chain joins TRBV6-1 and TRBJ2-1; 8 bases fit TRBD1. After removal of 6 bases from V and 6 bases from J, the junction contained 10 bases not matched to a gene. The CDR3 is 15 amino acids. Germline lookup yields CDR1 MNHNS and CDR2 SASEGT. CDR3 DNA: TGTGCCAGCAGCAATCCAGGGGGCGCTTTCAATGAGCAGTTCTTC. It translates to CASSNPGGAFNEQFF.

This sequence joins TRBV15 and TRBJ2-5; TRBD2 is a possible D gene (6 bases). V was trimmed by 0 bases and J by 2 bases, leaving 10 bases between them. The V gene's germline CDR1 is LNHNV and CDR2 YYDKDF (reference sequence). The CDR3 is made up of 15 amino acids. CDR3 DNA: TGTGCCACCAGCAGAGACACGGGGGTGCAAGAGACCCAGTACTTC. As protein: CATSRDTGVQETQYF.

The V call is TRBV4-2, the J call TRBJ1-1; D might be TRBD1 (5 bases). Trimming pared 0 bases from V and 6 bases from J, leaving 14 bases between. Germline V gives CDR1 LGHNA, CDR2 YNFKEQ. The length of the CDR3 is 15 residues. This CDR3 is CASSQDQAGGAEAFF. The CDR3 nucleotides read TGTGCCAGCAGCCAAGATCAGGCGGGAGGGGCTGAAGCTTTCTTT.

Concerning this clone: Other DNA variants within this sample encode the same CDR3. This CDR3 is CAWSVAYEQYF. Here the CDR3 DNA reads TGTGCCTGGAGTGTGGCCTACGAGCAGTACTTC. This chain uses TRBV30 with TRBJ2-7; no clear D gene. The germline V and J ends were trimmed by 0 bases and 2 bases, with 2 bases remaining between them. This CDR3 has 11 amino acids. The germline gives CDR1 GTSNPN, CDR2 SVGIG (reference sequence).

This chain connects TRBV6-5 to TRBJ1-1; D perhaps matches TRBD1 (6 bases). The germline gives CDR1 MNHEY, CDR2 SVGAGI. Trimming cost V 0 bases and J 4 bases, with 12 bases left between them. This CDR3 is 15 amino acids long. Here the CDR3 DNA reads TGTGCCAGCAGTTACTCCAGGGGTGGGATCACTGAAGCTTTCTTT. This sequence encodes CASSYSRGGITEAFF.

The chain has TRBV4-2 and TRBJ1-1; D remains unclear. The CDR3 is 14 amino acids. Deletions cut 5 bases from V and 4 bases from J, with 14 bases between. CDR1 and CDR2 (germline): LGHNA, YNFKEQ. The CDR3 DNA reads as TGTGCCAGCAGCAACACGGGAGGGTCCACTGAAGCTTTCTTT. Protein: CASSNTGGSTEAFF.

V usage is TRBV5-1 and J usage is TRBJ1-4; TRBD1 aligns across 9 bases. J was trimmed by 8 bases and V by 0 bases; bases with no gene match: 8. The CDR3 contains 16 residues. Germline V gene lookup returns CDR1 SGHRS and CDR2 YFSETQ. CDR3 coding DNA: TGCGCCAGCAGCTTGGGCTTGACAGGGGGTTCCGAAAAACTGTTTTTT. Translating it yields CASSLGLTGGSEKLFF.

V usage is TRBV6-5 and J usage is TRBJ2-7, with TRBD1 matching 8 bases. The ends lost 5 bases at V and 1 base at J; junction bases unmatched: 4. Germline lookup yields CDR1 MNHEY and CDR2 SVGAGI. The CDR3 length is 14 residues. The CDR3 DNA follows: TGTGCCAGCAGTAATACAGGGGGATCCTACGAGCAGTACTTC. It codes for CASSNTGGSYEQYF.